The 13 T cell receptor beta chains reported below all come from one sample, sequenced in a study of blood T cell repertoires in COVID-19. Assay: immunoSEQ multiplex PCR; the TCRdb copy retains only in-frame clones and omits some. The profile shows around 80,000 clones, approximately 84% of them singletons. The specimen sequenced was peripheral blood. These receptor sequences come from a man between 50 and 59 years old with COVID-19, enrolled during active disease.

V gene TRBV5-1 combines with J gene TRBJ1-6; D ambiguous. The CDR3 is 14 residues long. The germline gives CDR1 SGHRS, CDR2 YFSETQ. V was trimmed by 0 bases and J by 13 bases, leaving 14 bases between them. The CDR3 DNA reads TGCGCCAGCAGCTTGGATCCCACAGTTGGGCCCCTCCACTTT. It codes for CASSLDPTVGPLHF.

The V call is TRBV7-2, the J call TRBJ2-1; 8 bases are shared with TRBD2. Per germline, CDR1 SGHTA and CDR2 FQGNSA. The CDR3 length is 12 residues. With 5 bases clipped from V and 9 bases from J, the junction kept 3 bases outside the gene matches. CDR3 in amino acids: CASSRAGGEQFF. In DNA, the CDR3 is TGTGCCAGCAGCCGCGCGGGGGGTGAGCAGTTCTTC.

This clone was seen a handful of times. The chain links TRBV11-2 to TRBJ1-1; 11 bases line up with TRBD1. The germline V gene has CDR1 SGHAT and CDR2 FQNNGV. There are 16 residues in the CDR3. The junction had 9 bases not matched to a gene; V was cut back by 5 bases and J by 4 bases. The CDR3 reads CASSKGQGAWGTEAFF. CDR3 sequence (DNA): TGTGCCAGCAGCAAAGGACAGGGGGCTTGGGGCACTGAAGCTTTCTTT.

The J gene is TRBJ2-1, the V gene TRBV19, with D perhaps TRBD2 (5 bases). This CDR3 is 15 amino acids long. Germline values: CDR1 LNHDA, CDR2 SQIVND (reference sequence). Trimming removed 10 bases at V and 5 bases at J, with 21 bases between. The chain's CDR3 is CATGLAGWDHNEQFF. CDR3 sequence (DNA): TGTGCCACCGGGTTGGCGGGCTGGGATCACAATGAGCAGTTCTTC.

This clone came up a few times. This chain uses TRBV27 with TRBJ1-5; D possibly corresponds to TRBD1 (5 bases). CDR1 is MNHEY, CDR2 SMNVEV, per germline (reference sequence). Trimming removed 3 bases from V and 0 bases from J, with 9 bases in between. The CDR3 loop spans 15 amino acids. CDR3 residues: CASSFAGNSNQPQHF. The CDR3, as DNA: TGTGCCAGCAGTTTTGCAGGGAATAGCAATCAGCCCCAGCATTTT.

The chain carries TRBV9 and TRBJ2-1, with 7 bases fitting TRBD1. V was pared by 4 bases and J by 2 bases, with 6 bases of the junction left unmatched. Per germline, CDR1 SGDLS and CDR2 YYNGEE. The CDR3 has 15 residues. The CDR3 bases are TGTGCCAGCAGCTCAAGACAGGGCACCTACAATGAGCAGTTCTTC. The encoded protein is CASSSRQGTYNEQFF.

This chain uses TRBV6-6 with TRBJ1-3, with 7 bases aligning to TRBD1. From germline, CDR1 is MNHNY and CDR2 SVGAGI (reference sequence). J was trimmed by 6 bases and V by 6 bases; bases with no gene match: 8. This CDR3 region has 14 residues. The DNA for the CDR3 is TGTGCCAGCAGAGACAGGGCATCGGAAAACACCATATATTTT. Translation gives CASRDRASENTIYF.

CDR3 residues: CASSPGPLAGLGEGQETQYF. The DNA of the CDR3 is TGTGCCAGCAGCCCCGGACCCCTAGCGGGTTTGGGGGAGGGCCAAGAGACCCAGTACTTC. The chain recombines TRBV3-1 (or the pseudogene TRBV3-2) with TRBJ2-5; 8 bases line up with TRBD2. The CDR3 contains 20 residues. Germline V gives CDR1 LGHDT, CDR2 YNNKEL (reference sequence). V was pared by 4 bases and J by 1 base, with 20 bases of the junction left unmatched.

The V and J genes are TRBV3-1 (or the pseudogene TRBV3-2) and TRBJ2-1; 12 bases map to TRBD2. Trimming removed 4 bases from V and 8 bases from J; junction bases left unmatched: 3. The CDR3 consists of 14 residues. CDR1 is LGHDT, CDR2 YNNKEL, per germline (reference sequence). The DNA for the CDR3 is TGTGCCAGCAGCCTTAGACTAGCGGGAGATGAGCAGTTCTTC. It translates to CASSLRLAGDEQFF.

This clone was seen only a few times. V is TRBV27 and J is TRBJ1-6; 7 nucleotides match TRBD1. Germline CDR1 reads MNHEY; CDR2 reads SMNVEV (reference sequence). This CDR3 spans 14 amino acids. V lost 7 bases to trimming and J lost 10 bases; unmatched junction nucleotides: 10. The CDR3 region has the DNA TGTGCCAGCACTCGACAGGGAAGGTTATCACCCCTCCACTTT. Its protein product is CASTRQGRLSPLHF.

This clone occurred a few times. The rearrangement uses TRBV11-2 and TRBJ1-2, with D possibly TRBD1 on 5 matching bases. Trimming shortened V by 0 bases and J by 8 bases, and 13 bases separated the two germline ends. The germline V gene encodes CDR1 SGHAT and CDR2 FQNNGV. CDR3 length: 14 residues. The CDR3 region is CASSLDGLGVGYTF. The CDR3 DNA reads TGTGCCAGCAGCTTAGATGGGCTAGGGGTAGGCTACACCTTC. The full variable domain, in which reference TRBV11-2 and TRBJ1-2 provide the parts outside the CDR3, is EAGVAQSPRYKIIEKRQSVAFWCNPISGHATLYWYQQILGQGPKLLIQFQNNGVVDDSQLPKDRFSAERLKGVDSTLKIQPAKLEDSAVYLCASSLDGLGVGYTFGSGTRLTVV.

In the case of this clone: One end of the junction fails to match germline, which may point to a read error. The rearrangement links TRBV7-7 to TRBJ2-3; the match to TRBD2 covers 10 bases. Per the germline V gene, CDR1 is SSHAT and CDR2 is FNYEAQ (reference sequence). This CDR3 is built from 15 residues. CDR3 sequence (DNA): TGTGCTAGCAGCTCCCTAGCGGGAGATGAAGATACGCAGTATTTT. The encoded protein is CASSSLAGDEDTQYF.

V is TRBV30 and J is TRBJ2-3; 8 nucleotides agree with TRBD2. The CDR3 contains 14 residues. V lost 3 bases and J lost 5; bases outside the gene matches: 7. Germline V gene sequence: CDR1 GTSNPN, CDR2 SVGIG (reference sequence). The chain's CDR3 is CAWRLAEWGDTQYF. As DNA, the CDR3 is TGTGCCTGGAGACTAGCGGAGTGGGGAGATACGCAGTATTTT.